The 17 T cell receptor beta chains below come from one sample, sequenced in a study of T cell clones after liver transplantation. Produced via immunoSEQ multiplex PCR; TCRdb's table is partial and in-frame only. The sample carries roughly 70,000 clones, 75% to 85% recorded once. The sample consisted of CD4+ T cells from blood, taken before liver transplant. Receptors originate from a human donor who received a liver transplant.

This chain connects TRBV28 to TRBJ2-7; tentative D call: TRBD1 (5 bases). This CDR3 spans 14 amino acids. The germline CDR1 and CDR2 sequences are MDHEN and SYDVKM. The V end was cut by 4 bases, the J end by 0 bases, with 10 bases between. CDR3 DNA: TGTGCCAGCAGTTACCTCGACAGCTCCTACGAGCAGTACTTC. This codes for CASSYLDSSYEQYF.

The V call is TRBV25-1, the J call TRBJ2-7, with 9 nucleotides matching TRBD1. The V gene end was trimmed by 0 bases and the J gene end by 5 bases; junction bases not matched to a gene: 2. This CDR3 has 14 residues. Germline assignment: CDR1 MGHDK and CDR2 SYGVNS. In DNA form, the CDR3 reads TGTGCCAGCAGTGAATATACAGGGGGCGACGAGCAGTACTTC. It yields the protein CASSEYTGGDEQYF.

The chain combines TRBV28 with TRBJ2-7; no definite D call. V lost 0 bases and J 2 bases, leaving 20 bases between the germline ends. This CDR3 comprises 18 residues. Germline V gene data show CDR1 as MDHEN and CDR2 as SYDVKM. The CDR3 DNA reads TGTGCCAGCAGTTTATGGGGAAGGACCAAACCTTCTGCCTACGAGCAGTACTTC. This gives the protein CASSLWGRTKPSAYEQYF. Drawing the rest from reference TRBV28 and TRBJ2-7, the complete variable domain is DVKVTQSSRYLVKRTGEKVFLECVQDMDHENMFWYRQDPGLGLRLIYFSYDVKMKEKGDIPEGYSVSREKKERFSLILESASTNQTSMYLCASSLWGRTKPSAYEQYFGPGTRLTVT.

The rearrangement links TRBV6-4 to TRBJ2-3; D is unclear. From germline, CDR1 is MRHNA and CDR2 SNTAGT. V gave up 8 bases and J gave up 2 bases, with 11 bases separating them. The CDR3 totals 13 residues. CDR3 in amino acids: CASRRRTTDTQYF. The CDR3 region has the DNA TGTGCCAGCCGCCGCCGGACCACAGATACGCAGTATTTT.

The chain recombines TRBV29-1 with TRBJ1-1; a weak D match, TRBD1 (5 bases). V was clipped by 0 bases and J by 6 bases, with 26 bases between them. Per germline, CDR1 SQVTM and CDR2 ANQGSEA. This CDR3 has 18 amino acids. The CDR3 reads CSVEDGAGALRRPPEAFF. Here the CDR3 DNA reads TGCAGCGTTGAAGATGGGGCCGGGGCCCTGCGAAGGCCCCCTGAAGCTTTCTTT.

This chain links TRBV5-6 with TRBJ2-5; D might be TRBD2 (7 bases). Trimming shortened V by 3 bases and J by 4 bases, and 13 bases separated the two germline ends. The CDR3 length is 14 residues. The germline V gene has CDR1 SGHDT and CDR2 YYEEEE. The CDR3 nucleotides read TGTGCCAGCAGCTGGGGCGGGGGCGCAGAGACCCAGTACTTC. This gives the protein CASSWGGGAETQYF.

The genes are TRBV4-2 and TRBJ2-7, with D possibly matching TRBD2 (5 bases). CDR1 LGHNA and CDR2 YNFKEQ come from the germline V gene. The CDR3 spans 16 residues. The V gene lost 0 bases and the J gene lost 3 bases, with 15 bases spanning the gap. CDR3 in DNA: TGTGCCAGCAGCCAAGACGCTTCGACTACCTACTACGAGCAGTACTTC. Translated, it gives CASSQDASTTYYEQYF.

The chain uses TRBV5-1 and TRBJ1-3; D is perhaps TRBD1 (6 bases). Trimming removed 0 bases from V and 8 bases from J, with 18 bases in between. The CDR3 runs 16 residues. Germline CDR1 reads SGHRS; CDR2 reads YFSETQ. The CDR3 is CASSLDSRGGGDTIYF. The CDR3 region has the DNA TGCGCCAGCAGCTTGGATTCTAGAGGGGGTGGTGACACCATATATTTT.

V is TRBV6-5 and J is TRBJ1-2, with a tentative D call TRBD1 (5 bases). The CDR3 loop spans 15 amino acids. V was shortened by 2 bases and J by 4 bases, with 14 bases between the two germline ends. CDR1 and CDR2 (germline): MNHEY, SVGAGI. The CDR3 loop is CASSYRGESGYGYTF. The CDR3 nucleotides read TGTGCCAGCAGTTACAGAGGGGAGTCAGGCTATGGCTACACCTTC.

J is TRBJ2-7 and V is TRBV11-1; 9 bases map to TRBD2. The CDR3 sequence is 15 residues long. Germline V gene sequence: CDR1 SGHAT, CDR2 FQDESV (reference sequence). V was pared by 1 base and J by 4 bases, with 5 bases of the junction left unmatched. The CDR3, as DNA: TGTGCCAGCAGCTTAGGGACTAGCGTTGTATACGAGCAGTACTTC. It specifies CASSLGTSVVYEQYF.

CDR3 amino acids: CASSSTRWDGIKLQETQYF. The CDR3 DNA sequence: TGTGCCAGCAGCTCAACCCGATGGGACGGAATAAAGCTGCAAGAGACCCAGTACTTC. The chain combines TRBV11-2 with TRBJ2-5, with D perhaps matching TRBD1 or TRBD2 (5 bases each). The V end lost 4 bases, the J end lost 2 bases, and 26 bases lay between the germline ends. CDR1 SGHAT and CDR2 FQNNGV come from the germline V gene. This CDR3 region has 19 residues.

This rearrangement joins TRBV28 to TRBJ1-4, with D unresolved. V gave up 3 bases and J gave up 8 bases, with 13 bases separating them. Germline V CDR1 and CDR2: MDHEN, SYDVKM. CDR3 length equals 14 residues. The CDR3 DNA reads as TGTGCCAGCAGTTTTCGTAGGGCGAACGAAAAACTGTTTTTT. It specifies CASSFRRANEKLFF.

V gene TRBV28 combines with J gene TRBJ1-5; 7 bases match TRBD1. This CDR3 contains 16 residues. V shed 4 bases, J shed 0 bases, and the junction held 6 bases outside the gene matches. The germline CDR1 and CDR2 sequences are MDHEN and SYDVKM. CDR3 in amino acids: CASSWNRGSSNQPQHF. CDR3 nucleotide sequence: TGTGCCAGCAGTTGGAACAGGGGAAGTAGCAATCAGCCCCAGCATTTT.

This chain connects TRBV7-9 to TRBJ1-2; TRBD1 is a possible D gene (6 bases). V dropped 1 base and J dropped 2 bases, with 20 bases sitting between them. CDR1 is SEHNR and CDR2 is FQNEAQ in the germline V gene (reference sequence). The CDR3 contains 18 residues. The CDR3, as DNA: TGTGCCAGCAGCTTAGGGTTCGGGGGGGCCCCATTCAACTATGGCTACACCTTC. It yields the protein CASSLGFGGAPFNYGYTF.

The chain joins TRBV9 to TRBJ1-4; no reliable D call. Germline CDR1 SGDLS, CDR2 YYNGEE. The CDR3 sequence is 14 residues long. Trimming left V 4 bases short and J 4 bases short, with 11 bases between. CDR3 in amino acids: CASSSGGNNEKLFF. The CDR3 DNA sequence: TGTGCCAGCAGCTCGGGAGGAAATAATGAAAAACTGTTTTTT.

The chain uses TRBV10-3 and TRBJ2-1; D not resolved. From germline, CDR1 is ENHRY and CDR2 SYGVKD. This CDR3 region has 14 residues. V shed 8 bases and J shed 0 bases, with 11 bases lying between them. The CDR3 here is CAIGPISSYNEQFF. The DNA of the CDR3 is TGTGCCATCGGTCCGATAAGCTCCTACAATGAGCAGTTCTTC.

The rearrangement uses TRBV5-1 and TRBJ2-7, with a possible D match to TRBD2 (5 bases). This CDR3 spans 13 amino acids. Trimming removed 7 bases from V and 2 bases from J, with 13 bases in between. Germline assignment: CDR1 SGHRS and CDR2 YFSETQ. Written as DNA, the CDR3 is TGCGCCAGCGGGGTAACGGGGACCTACGAGCAGTACTTC. Translation: CASGVTGTYEQYF.